This entry lists 32 T cell receptor beta chains sequenced from one sample in a study of cytomegalovirus exposure and HLA in healthy donors (dated by TCRdb to 2016 to 2017). Receptor amplification or capture employed the immunoSEQ multiplex PCR assay. For the multiplex PCR, a mixture combining 60 forward primers for TCR Vbeta segments and 13 reverse primers for TCR Jbeta segments was used. Drawn from immuneACCESS, this table holds only the in-frame rearrangements with V and J called that TCRdb kept. Clones are partly lost; checked studies trace under half to an unresolved V gene and leave the rest unexplained. The sample profile shows 170,000 or so clones; around 80% of them were found once. The ten largest make up about 1.5% of the sample. Specimen: PBMCs. The receptors come from a woman aged 30 to 39 in good health and CMV-seropositive.

This sequence joins TRBV28 and TRBJ1-1; 8 bases line up with TRBD1. The trim removed 4 bases at V and 1 base at J, leaving 2 bases unmatched. CDR1 and CDR2 (germline): MDHEN, SYDVKM. The CDR3 covers 14 residues. As DNA, the CDR3 is TGTGCCAGCAGTTGGGGGACAGGGAACACTGAAGCTTTCTTT. Encoded protein: CASSWGTGNTEAFF.

This chain joins TRBV7-2 and TRBJ1-1; unclear D gene. Germline CDR1 is SGHTA and CDR2 is FQGNSA. The germline V and J ends were trimmed by 4 bases and 1 base, with 13 bases remaining between them. The CDR3 spans 15 residues. CDR3 DNA sequence: TGTGCCAGCAGCTCCACGGCAGGCACGAACACTGAAGCTTTCTTT. Protein: CASSSTAGTNTEAFF. Full variable domain (missing parts from reference TRBV7-2 and TRBJ1-1): GAGVSQSPSNKVTEKGKDVELRCDPISGHTALYWYRQSLGQGLEFLIYFQGNSAPDKSGLPSDRFSAERTGGSVSTLTIQRTQQEDSAVYLCASSSTAGTNTEAFFGQGTRLTVV.

The chain recombines TRBV5-1 with TRBJ1-5; D possibly corresponds to TRBD1 (6 bases). The CDR3 covers 14 residues. The V gene lost 0 bases and the J gene lost 4 bases, with 8 bases spanning the gap. Germline V gene sequence: CDR1 SGHRS, CDR2 YFSETQ. CDR3 coding DNA: TGCGCCAGCAGCTTGGGGGACATAAATCAGCCCCAGCATTTT. Encoded protein: CASSLGDINQPQHF.

The chain recombines TRBV5-4 with TRBJ2-7, with 7 bases fitting TRBD2. This CDR3 has 18 amino acids. The junction had 17 bases not matched to a gene; V was cut back by 5 bases and J by 0 bases. Germline CDR1 and CDR2: SGHNT and YYREEE (reference sequence). CDR3 sequence: CASSSPGTTTMGSYEQYF. The CDR3 bases are TGTGCCAGCAGTTCACCCGGGACTACCACGATGGGCTCCTACGAGCAGTACTTC.

The rearrangement links TRBV4-3 to TRBJ2-3; 11 bases are a match to TRBD2. Germline assignment: CDR1 LGHNA and CDR2 YSLEER. The CDR3 extends over 17 amino acids. V trimming: 0 bases; J trimming: 2 bases; junction bases outside the gene matches: 4. The CDR3: CASSQDRTSGFTDTQYF. CDR3 nucleotides: TGCGCCAGCAGCCAAGATAGGACTAGCGGGTTCACAGATACGCAGTATTTT.

The chain combines TRBV4-1 with TRBJ2-1; 7 bases agree with TRBD1. J lost 4 bases, V lost 3 bases, and 6 bases had no gene match. The germline V gene has CDR1 MGHRA and CDR2 YSYEKL. The CDR3 runs to 15 residues. Here the CDR3 reads CASSHAGTDYNEQFF. The CDR3, as DNA: TGCGCCAGCAGCCATGCCGGGACAGATTACAATGAGCAGTTCTTC.

The V gene is TRBV19, the J gene TRBJ2-1; D gene unclear. This CDR3 region has 15 residues. In germline, CDR1 is LNHDA, CDR2 SQIVND (reference sequence). Trimming stripped 1 base from V and 0 bases from J, with 7 bases between. CDR3 in DNA: TGTGCCAGTAGTATAGTCCGGAGCTCCTACAATGAGCAGTTCTTC. As protein: CASSIVRSSYNEQFF.

A few counts support this clone. The rearrangement links TRBV18 to TRBJ1-3; D is unresolved. V lost 3 bases and J lost 4, with 4 bases in between. The CDR3 totals 12 residues. The germline V gene encodes CDR1 KGHSH and CDR2 LQKENI. The CDR3 DNA sequence: TGTGCCAGCTCACCGGAGGGAAACACCATATATTTT. Protein: CASSPEGNTIYF.

The chain carries TRBV6-5 and TRBJ2-7; 8 bases map to TRBD2. The trim removed 2 bases at V and 1 base at J, leaving 4 bases unmatched. Germline values: CDR1 MNHEY, CDR2 SVGAGI. The CDR3 covers 15 residues. CDR3 amino acids: CASSYETSVSYEQYF. The CDR3 DNA follows: TGTGCCAGCAGTTACGAGACTAGCGTTTCCTACGAGCAGTACTTC.

This chain links TRBV11-3 with TRBJ2-7, with D maybe TRBD1 (6 bases). The germline CDR1 and CDR2 sequences are SGHNT and YENEEA. The V end lost 5 bases, the J end lost 3 bases, and 26 bases lay between the germline ends. CDR3 length: 18 residues. The CDR3 region is CASSPQGPYHEALYEQYF. The CDR3 region has the DNA TGTGCCAGCAGCCCACAGGGCCCTTACCATGAGGCCCTCTACGAGCAGTACTTC. Full variable domain (rest looked up from reference TRBV11-3 and TRBJ2-7): EAGVVQSPRYKIIEKKQPVAFWCNPISGHNTLYWYLQNLGQGPELLIRYENEEAVDDSQLPKDRFSAERLKGVDSTLKIQPAELGDSAVYLCASSPQGPYHEALYEQYFGPGTRLTVT.

CDR3 in amino acids: CASSDQGAGELFF. As DNA, the CDR3 is TGTGCCAGCAGTGATCAGGGCGCCGGGGAGCTGTTTTTT. The chain employs TRBV25-1 and TRBJ2-2; D might be TRBD1 (5 bases). Trimming cost V 3 bases and J 6 bases, with 8 bases left between them. Germline V gene data show CDR1 as MGHDK and CDR2 as SYGVNS. This CDR3 spans 13 amino acids.

This clone was found a few times. The chain employs TRBV7-2 and TRBJ1-1; no clear D. Trimming shortened V by 4 bases and J by 2 bases, and 8 bases separated the two germline ends. Germline CDR1 SGHTA, CDR2 FQGNSA. The CDR3 sequence is 13 residues long. Here the CDR3 reads CASSSRQNTEAFF. Here the CDR3 DNA reads TGTGCCAGCAGCTCCCGACAAAACACTGAAGCTTTCTTT. Full variable domain (rest looked up from reference TRBV7-2 and TRBJ1-1): GAGVSQSPSNKVTEKGKDVELRCDPISGHTALYWYRQSLGQGLEFLIYFQGNSAPDKSGLPSDRFSAERTGGSVSTLTIQRTQQEDSAVYLCASSSRQNTEAFFGQGTRLTVV.

The V and J genes are TRBV5-1 and TRBJ2-1; 12 nucleotides align to TRBD1. V lost 0 bases, J lost 9 bases, and 7 bases stayed unmatched. The CDR3 sequence is 16 residues long. From germline, CDR1 is SGHRS and CDR2 YFSETQ. The CDR3 loop is CASSLAVGQGAPEQFF. CDR3 nucleotides: TGCGCCAGCAGCTTGGCAGTGGGACAGGGGGCTCCTGAGCAGTTCTTC. Combining the CDR3 with reference TRBV5-1 and TRBJ2-1 gives the whole variable domain KAGVTQTPRYLIKTRGQQVTLSCSPISGHRSVSWYQQTPGQGLQFLFEYFSETQRNKGNFPGRFSGRQFSNSRSEMNVSTLELGDSALYLCASSLAVGQGAPEQFFGPGTRLTVL.

The chain recombines TRBV21-1 with TRBJ2-1; the DNA was not compared with TRBD1, the D call given in the table. TRBV21-1 is designated a pseudogene. This CDR3 spans 16 amino acids. CDR3 nucleotides: TGTGCCAGCAGCGCAAAGGCCCGGACACCACTCAATGAGCAGTTCTTC. Residues: CASSAKARTPLNEQFF.

This rearrangement joins TRBV10-2 to TRBJ2-3, with 8 bases fitting TRBD1. The CDR3 covers 15 residues. Trimming at V came to 0 bases and at J to 5 bases, leaving 4 bases not matched to a gene. Germline V CDR1 and CDR2: WSHSY, SAAADI. CDR3 residues: CASSESDRVQDTQYF. Here the CDR3 DNA reads TGCGCCAGCAGTGAGTCGGACAGGGTTCAAGATACGCAGTATTTT.

This clone has just a few counts. This CDR3 reads CASGGSGYSYEQYF. The CDR3, as DNA: TGTGCCAGCGGGGGTAGCGGGTACTCCTACGAGCAGTACTTC. J is TRBJ2-7 and V is TRBV2, with 7 bases identical to TRBD2. After removal of 8 bases from V and 0 bases from J, the junction contained 7 bases not matched to a gene. The CDR3 consists of 14 residues. Germline CDR1 is SNHLY and CDR2 is FYNNEI.

The chain couples TRBV5-6 to TRBJ2-5; no clear D gene. CDR1 is SGHDT and CDR2 is YYEEEE in the germline V gene. Trimming took off 0 bases at V and 4 bases at J, with 7 bases between the two ends. CDR3 length: 13 residues. For the CDR3, the DNA is TGTGCCAGCAGCTTGGACACACCAGAGACCCAGTACTTC. It translates to CASSLDTPETQYF.

This clone has just a few counts. The chain recombines TRBV11-3 with TRBJ1-3; no clear D. This CDR3 is built from 16 residues. V dropped 1 base and J dropped 2 bases, with 12 bases sitting between them. The germline gives CDR1 SGHNT, CDR2 YENEEA. CDR3 coding DNA: TGTGCCAGCAGCTTAGTTAGTCCGCCCACTGGAAACACCATATATTTT. This codes for CASSLVSPPTGNTIYF.

This clone was detected only a few times. The rearrangement joins TRBV28 to TRBJ2-7; D remains ambiguous. V was trimmed by 1 base and J by 0 bases, leaving 7 bases between them. The CDR3 is made up of 14 amino acids. The germline V gene has CDR1 MDHEN and CDR2 SYDVKM. The CDR3 DNA sequence: TGTGCCAGCAGTTTATCACATAACTCCTACGAGCAGTACTTC. It encodes CASSLSHNSYEQYF. The full variable domain, in which reference TRBV28 and TRBJ2-7 provide the parts outside the CDR3, is DVKVTQSSRYLVKRTGEKVFLECVQDMDHENMFWYRQDPGLGLRLIYFSYDVKMKEKGDIPEGYSVSREKKERFSLILESASTNQTSMYLCASSLSHNSYEQYFGPGTRLTVT.

The CDR3 is CASSLRTGGFTDTQYF. In DNA form, the CDR3 reads TGTGCCAGCAGTCTCCGGACAGGGGGGTTCACAGATACGCAGTATTTT. The rearrangement uses TRBV28 and TRBJ2-3; TRBD1 matches 10 bases. The CDR3 covers 16 residues. Trimming cost V 5 bases and J 2 bases; bases outside gene matches: 7. In germline, CDR1 is MDHEN, CDR2 SYDVKM.

The V call is TRBV6-5, the J call TRBJ2-2; D is undetermined. Germline V CDR1 and CDR2: MNHEY, SVGAGI. The V end lost 5 bases, the J end lost 6 bases, and 7 bases lay between the germline ends. This CDR3 is 12 amino acids long. CDR3 loop: CASSPPAGELFF. DNA for the CDR3: TGTGCCAGCAGTCCACCGGCCGGGGAGCTGTTTTTT.

This clone was recorded once. The rearrangement uses TRBV5-6 and TRBJ1-1; D not certain. V was clipped by 1 base and J by 0 bases, with 4 bases between them. The germline V gene has CDR1 SGHDT and CDR2 YYEEEE. This CDR3 spans 13 amino acids. The CDR3 nucleotides are TGTGCCAGCAGCTTGCCGGTGAACACTGAAGCTTTCTTT. Protein: CASSLPVNTEAFF. Looking up the rest from reference TRBV5-6 and TRBJ1-1 gives the full variable domain: DAGVTQSPTHLIKTRGQQVTLRCSPKSGHDTVSWYQQALGQGPQFIFQYYEEEERQRGNFPDRFSGHQFPNYSSELNVNALLLGDSALYLCASSLPVNTEAFFGQGTRLTVV.

This clone was recorded only once. The chain has TRBV11-2 and TRBJ1-2, with D unclear. Germline V lookup: CDR1 SGHAT, CDR2 FQNNGV. Trimming left V 4 bases short and J 4 bases short, with 10 bases between. CDR3 length: 13 amino acids. The CDR3 sequence is CASSSEGGYGYTF. The DNA of the CDR3 is TGTGCCAGCAGCTCGGAGGGAGGCTATGGCTACACCTTC.

The genes are TRBV7-8 and TRBJ2-7; 12 bases align to TRBD2. CDR3 length: 16 residues. Per germline, CDR1 SGHVS and CDR2 FQNEAQ. Unmatched junction bases numbered 5, after V lost 1 base and J lost 4 bases. The CDR3 DNA reads TGTGCCAGCAGCTTAGTAGGTCTAGCGGGAGGGTACGAGCAGTACTTC. Translating it yields CASSLVGLAGGYEQYF.

The rearrangement joins TRBV6-1 to TRBJ2-7; 8 bases agree with TRBD1. V lost 0 bases to trimming and J lost 0 bases; unmatched junction nucleotides: 10. The CDR3 is 18 residues long. CDR1 is MNHNS, CDR2 SASEGT, per germline. Written as DNA, the CDR3 is TGTGCCAGCAGTGAAGCGGGGTTCTGGGACAGGAGCTCCTACGAGCAGTACTTC. It encodes CASSEAGFWDRSSYEQYF.

This rearrangement joins TRBV28 to TRBJ1-6; weak D call: TRBD1 (5 bases). Germline-derived CDR1 and CDR2 are MDHEN and SYDVKM. V lost 7 bases and J 8 bases, leaving 15 bases between the germline ends. This CDR3 spans 14 amino acids. The CDR3 spells CASIGGRGYSPLHF. In DNA, the CDR3 is TGTGCCAGCATCGGGGGAAGAGGTTATTCACCCCTCCACTTT.

The chain couples TRBV7-9 to TRBJ1-6, with unresolved D. Germline CDR1 reads SEHNR; CDR2 reads FQNEAQ (reference sequence). This CDR3 contains 15 residues. Deletions cut 5 bases from V and 0 bases from J, with 8 bases between. Written as DNA, the CDR3 is TGTGCCAGCAGCCTTGGGAGCTCCTATAATTCACCCCTCCACTTT. Residues: CASSLGSSYNSPLHF.

This clone was counted between two and nine times. The V and J genes are TRBV28 and TRBJ1-1; no definite D call. This CDR3 has 13 residues. Germline V gene sequence: CDR1 MDHEN, CDR2 SYDVKM. V was trimmed by 7 bases and J by 0 bases, leaving 9 bases between them. Written as DNA, the CDR3 is TGTGCCAGCAATCGAAACTTGAACACTGAAGCTTTCTTT. Its translation: CASNRNLNTEAFF.

The chain has TRBV6-5 and TRBJ2-7; D is possibly TRBD2 (6 bases). Germline V CDR1 and CDR2: MNHEY, SVGAGI. Deletions cut 8 bases from V and 0 bases from J, with 14 bases between. This CDR3 is 14 amino acids long. The CDR3: CASDQAGSSYEQYF. As DNA, the CDR3 is TGTGCCAGCGACCAGGCGGGAAGCTCCTACGAGCAGTACTTC.

The CDR3 sequence: CASSLRIGLADIYNEQFF. The DNA for the CDR3 is TGTGCCAGCAGTCTGAGGATTGGACTAGCGGATATCTACAATGAGCAGTTCTTC. The chain combines TRBV28 with TRBJ2-1; TRBD2 matches 10 bases. This CDR3 region has 18 residues. Germline V CDR1 and CDR2: MDHEN, SYDVKM. Losses at the gene ends were 5 bases for V and 3 bases for J; bases not matched to a gene: 13. The whole variable domain, remainder taken from reference TRBV28 and TRBJ2-1, is DVKVTQSSRYLVKRTGEKVFLECVQDMDHENMFWYRQDPGLGLRLIYFSYDVKMKEKGDIPEGYSVSREKKERFSLILESASTNQTSMYLCASSLRIGLADIYNEQFFGPGTRLTVL.

The sample holds a few counts of this clone. CDR3 amino acids: CASRLAPWRENTEAFF. The DNA of the CDR3 is TGTGCCAGCAGGTTGGCCCCCTGGAGGGAGAACACTGAAGCTTTCTTT. J is TRBJ1-1 and V is TRBV27; no clear D gene. From germline, CDR1 is MNHEY and CDR2 SMNVEV (reference sequence). Trimming took off 6 bases at V and 1 base at J, with 18 bases between the two ends. The CDR3 consists of 16 residues.

The rearrangement links TRBV19 to TRBJ2-6; weak D call: TRBD1 (5 bases). The length of the CDR3 is 16 residues. V lost 3 bases and J lost 3, with 12 bases in between. From germline, CDR1 is LNHDA and CDR2 SQIVND (reference sequence). This CDR3 reads CASSIVGVGGANVLTF. The CDR3 DNA reads as TGTGCCAGTAGTATCGTAGGGGTCGGTGGGGCCAACGTCCTGACTTTC.